This TCR beta chain was obtained from a study of blood T cell repertoires in COVID-19. Looking at the study overall: Material from acute and convalescent COVID-19 was sourced from the United States, Italy and Spain. The analysed material was cDNA or gDNA that came from T cells, B-cell-depleted T cells, or PBMCs.

Germline V gives CDR1 LNHDA, CDR2 SQIVND (reference sequence). V was clipped by 1 base and J by 4 bases, with 13 bases between them. CDR3 length equals 15 residues. Produced via immunoSEQ multiplex PCR; TCRdb's table is partial and in-frame only. Of around 91,000 clones in the sample, 79% were seen once. This receptor was taken from a woman over 75 with active or convalescent COVID-19. The specimen sequenced was peripheral blood. The chain carries TRBV19 and TRBJ1-2; D unclear. The DNA for the CDR3 is TGTGCCAGTAGTATAGGCGCCGGTTCAATCTATGGCTACACCTTC. It specifies CASSIGAGSIYGYTF.